A single sample gave rise to the 13 T cell receptor beta chains below, sequenced in a study of T cells after yellow fever vaccination. TCRdb reprocessed the 5' RACE reads with MiXCR, giving one entry per CDR3 protein. The data show nearly 550,000 distinct CDR3 sequences, over 15% seen once. This sample comprised PBMCs, obtained 15 days after the yellow fever booster vaccination. The receptors stem from a man aged 30 to 45 who received the YFV17D yellow fever vaccine.

J is TRBJ1-5 and V is TRBV20-1; D unresolved. The CDR3 covers 13 residues. V lost 3 bases to trimming and J lost 0 bases, with 6 bases between them. Looked up from germline, CDR1 is DFQATT and CDR2 is SNEGSKA (reference sequence). The CDR3 loop reads CSARVYSNQPQHF. The CDR3 DNA is TGCAGTGCTAGGGTGTATAGCAATCAGCCCCAGCATTTT.

J is TRBJ2-1 and V is TRBV20-1; 13 bases match TRBD2. The V segment lost 5 bases and the J segment 8 bases; nucleotides outside the gene matches: 15. This CDR3 is built from 17 residues. CDR1 is DFQATT, CDR2 SNEGSKA, per germline (reference sequence). The CDR3 sequence is CSAHPGLAGVGSDEQFF. CDR3 DNA: TGCAGTGCTCATCCCGGACTAGCGGGAGTCGGGAGCGATGAGCAGTTCTTC.

The chain couples TRBV4-1 to TRBJ2-7, with TRBD2 matching over 7 bases. The V and J ends lost 2 bases and 5 bases, in that order; junction bases with no gene match: 15. This CDR3 region has 17 residues. CDR1 is MGHRA and CDR2 is YSYEKL in the germline V gene. The CDR3 bases are TGCGCCAGCAGCCAACTCACTAGCGCATCTATGTTGAACGAGCAGTACTTC. Protein: CASSQLTSASMLNEQYF.

The chain recombines TRBV19 with TRBJ2-5, with TRBD2 as a possible D gene (6 bases). The CDR3 totals 14 residues. The V gene's germline CDR1 is LNHDA and CDR2 SQIVND (reference sequence). Trimming shortened V by 4 bases and J by 3 bases, and 12 bases separated the two germline ends. This CDR3 reads CASSKGGTKETQYF. Written as DNA, the CDR3 is TGTGCCAGTAGTAAGGGCGGGACGAAAGAGACCCAGTACTTC.

This chain connects TRBV20-1 to TRBJ2-7, with a tentative D call TRBD2 (5 bases). The CDR3 has 13 amino acids. Germline V gene lookup returns CDR1 DFQATT and CDR2 SNEGSKA (reference sequence). Trimming stripped 5 bases from V and 5 bases from J, with 16 bases between. The CDR3: CSAGRLTGDEQYF. The DNA of the CDR3 is TGCAGTGCTGGAAGACTAACCGGAGACGAGCAGTACTTC.

The CDR3 here is CATSDARRGEADTQYF. CDR3 coding DNA: TGTGCCACCAGTGATGCCCGCAGGGGGGAAGCAGATACGCAGTATTTT. V gene TRBV24-1 combines with J gene TRBJ2-3; D perhaps matches TRBD1 (7 bases). Germline CDR1 and CDR2: KGHDR and SFDVKD. This CDR3 has 16 residues. V was cut by 3 bases and J by 4 bases, with 16 bases left in between.

This clonotype has a handful of counts. V is TRBV6-2 or TRBV6-3 and J is TRBJ1-1, with D possibly matching TRBD1 (6 bases). With 2 bases removed from V and 5 bases from J, the gap between germline ends came to 15 bases. Germline CDR1 and CDR2: MNHEY and SVGEGT. The CDR3 is made up of 15 amino acids. The CDR3 nucleotides read TGTGCCAGCAGTTACGGCGTTCTCCAGGGGACTGAAGCTTTCTTT. Encoded protein: CASSYGVLQGTEAFF.

This clonotype appeared many times. The chain couples TRBV2 to TRBJ2-5; 7 positions match TRBD1. V shed 6 bases and J 2 bases; nucleotides not matched to a gene: 9. The CDR3 has 15 residues. Germline V gene data show CDR1 as SNHLY and CDR2 as FYNNEI. The DNA for the CDR3 is TGTGCCAGCAGCTCCGAACGGGGACAGCAAGAGACCCAGTACTTC. Translated: CASSSERGQQETQYF.

The CDR3 protein is CASSPQSVTEAFF. For the CDR3, the DNA is TGTGCCAGCTCACCACAAAGTGTCACTGAAGCTTTCTTT. The gene calls are TRBV18 and TRBJ1-1; D is uncertain. The CDR3 extends over 13 amino acids. Germline CDR1 is KGHSH and CDR2 is LQKENI. V lost 1 base and J lost 4, with 7 bases in between.

This clonotype came up many times. J is TRBJ2-3 and V is TRBV7-6; perhaps TRBD1 as D (5 bases). Germline V gives CDR1 SGHVS, CDR2 FNYEAQ. Trimming took 5 bases from V and 1 from J, leaving 13 bases between them. The CDR3 runs to 15 residues. The CDR3: CASSPELGGTDTQYF. As DNA, the CDR3 is TGTGCCAGCAGCCCCGAGCTAGGGGGCACAGATACGCAGTATTTT.

This sequence joins TRBV27 and TRBJ1-5; D is perhaps TRBD1 (5 bases). Deletions cut 6 bases from V and 4 bases from J, with 13 bases between. The CDR3 sequence is 14 residues long. Germline CDR1 reads MNHEY; CDR2 reads SMNVEV (reference sequence). CDR3 sequence (DNA): TGTGCCAGCAGATCTATCGGGGGAAATCAGCCCCAGCATTTT. Its translation: CASRSIGGNQPQHF.

In its sample, this clonotype was seen a few times. The V gene is TRBV10-2, the J gene TRBJ2-5; 10 nucleotides match TRBD2. The CDR3 is 15 amino acids. The V gene end was trimmed by 7 bases and the J gene end by 2 bases; junction bases not matched to a gene: 7. From germline, CDR1 is WSHSY and CDR2 SAAADI. DNA for the CDR3: TGCGCCAGCACAGCCGGGACTAGCGTACAAGAGACCCAGTACTTC. It is translated as CASTAGTSVQETQYF.

This chain uses TRBV12-3 or TRBV12-4 with TRBJ1-6, with 9 bases fitting TRBD1. Losses at the gene ends were 5 bases for V and 11 bases for J; bases not matched to a gene: 7. The CDR3 covers 14 residues. CDR3 DNA: TGTGCCAGCAGTCTCGGACAGGGGAGCGCACCCCTCCACTTT. Residues: CASSLGQGSAPLHF.